The 21 T cell receptor beta chains listed next were all sequenced from one sample in a study of T cell responses to AZD1222 COVID-19 vaccine. This table comes from immunoSEQ multiplex PCR, and its TCRdb copy is limited to in-frame clones, with some not included. This sample has about 100,000 clones, with more than 75% found just once. The input for sequencing was peripheral blood, taken on day 0 of AZD1222 vaccination. The origin of the receptors is an adult in good health.

This rearrangement joins TRBV19 to TRBJ1-1, with TRBD1 as a possible D gene (5 bases). The germline V gene has CDR1 LNHDA and CDR2 SQIVND (reference sequence). This CDR3 is 16 amino acids long. V lost 1 base, J lost 0 bases, and 12 bases lay in between. DNA of the CDR3: TGTGCCAGTAGTATAGGATTAAGAGGGGTGAACACTGAAGCTTTCTTT. Translated: CASSIGLRGVNTEAFF.

This chain uses TRBV7-2 with TRBJ1-4, with D possibly TRBD1 on 6 matching bases. Germline CDR1 and CDR2: SGHTA and FQGNSA. The germline V and J ends were trimmed by 4 bases and 4 bases, with 13 bases remaining between them. CDR3 size: 15 residues. In nucleotides, the CDR3 is TGTGCCAGCAGCTCGGAGGGGGGACTTAATGAAAAACTGTTTTTT. As protein: CASSSEGGLNEKLFF.

The chain is built from TRBV28 and TRBJ1-3, with a tentative D call TRBD1 (5 bases). The CDR3 is made up of 16 amino acids. Looked up from germline, CDR1 is MDHEN and CDR2 is SYDVKM. V lost 7 bases and J lost 0, with 16 bases in between. The CDR3 DNA sequence: TGTGCCAGCACACCTGGGGGGGGGAGCTCTGGAAACACCATATATTTT. Its translation is CASTPGGGSSGNTIYF.

This clone is a singleton in its sample. The chain has TRBV11-2 and TRBJ2-1; the D is unclear. Germline loops: CDR1 SGHAT, CDR2 FQNNGV. The CDR3 sequence is 13 residues long. The germline V and J ends were trimmed by 2 bases and 9 bases, with 11 bases remaining between them. CDR3: CASSLSSRGEQFF. The CDR3 DNA follows: TGTGCCAGCAGCTTAAGCTCTCGAGGTGAGCAGTTCTTC.

Concerning this clone: The same CDR3 is also encoded by other DNA sequences in this sample. The CDR3 nucleotides read TGTGCCAGCAGCTCAATTTGGACTAGCGGGCGCGGCAATGAGCAGTTCTTC. Encoded protein: CASSSIWTSGRGNEQFF. The V gene is TRBV7-2, the J gene TRBJ2-1; 11 bases map to TRBD2. The CDR3 length is 17 residues. V shed 4 bases, J shed 6 bases, and the junction held 11 bases outside the gene matches. CDR1 is SGHTA, CDR2 FQGNSA, per germline.

The CDR3 DNA sequence: TGTGCCAGCAGCTTAGTCGCAGGGGTTAACTATGGCTACACCTTC. This codes for CASSLVAGVNYGYTF. The rearrangement joins TRBV11-2 to TRBJ1-2, with D maybe TRBD1 (6 bases). The CDR3 runs to 15 residues. Germline V CDR1 and CDR2: SGHAT, FQNNGV. Trimming stripped 1 base from V and 1 base from J, with 10 bases between.

This sequence joins TRBV5-1 and TRBJ1-1; tentatively, D is TRBD1 (6 bases). CDR1 is SGHRS, CDR2 YFSETQ, per germline. The V end was cut by 3 bases, the J end by 1 base, with 13 bases between. CDR3 length: 15 residues. The CDR3 region has the DNA TGCGCCAGCAGCTCCCTACAGGGCACGAACACTGAAGCTTTCTTT. This sequence encodes CASSSLQGTNTEAFF.

The chain employs TRBV27 and TRBJ2-7; 8 bases fit TRBD2. Germline CDR1 and CDR2: MNHEY and SMNVEV (reference sequence). V lost 3 bases, J lost 3 bases, and 1 base stayed unmatched. The CDR3 has 13 amino acids. CDR3 amino acids: CASSLGLDYEQYF. CDR3 nucleotide sequence: TGTGCCAGCAGTTTGGGACTAGACTACGAGCAGTACTTC.

This chain joins TRBV18 and TRBJ2-1; no firm D call. CDR3 length: 16 residues. The V gene's germline CDR1 is KGHSH and CDR2 LQKENI. The V gene lost 5 bases and the J gene lost 0 bases, with 14 bases spanning the gap. As DNA, the CDR3 is TGTGCCAGCTCAGCCCTGGACGCAAGCTCCTACAATGAGCAGTTCTTC. Its translation is CASSALDASSYNEQFF.

V is TRBV29-1 and J is TRBJ2-1, with 11 bases matching TRBD2. Germline lookup yields CDR1 SQVTM and CDR2 ANQGSEA. The CDR3 consists of 18 residues. J was trimmed by 0 bases and V by 6 bases; bases with no gene match: 13. CDR3 in amino acids: CSVPTSGSSPSSYNEQFF. CDR3 nucleotides: TGCAGCGTGCCCACTAGCGGGAGTTCACCCAGCTCCTACAATGAGCAGTTCTTC.

The rearrangement links TRBV19 to TRBJ2-1, with 12 positions matching TRBD2. Germline CDR1 is LNHDA and CDR2 is SQIVND (reference sequence). The CDR3 is made up of 19 amino acids. V dropped 2 bases and J dropped 0; count of bases not matched to a gene: 8. The CDR3: CASSIMTSGSPSSYNEQFF. CDR3 coding DNA: TGTGCCAGTAGTATAATGACTAGCGGGAGTCCTAGCTCCTACAATGAGCAGTTCTTC.

This clone appeared a few times. V gene TRBV6-4 combines with J gene TRBJ2-3; TRBD2 might be the D (6 bases). CDR3 length equals 13 residues. Trimming took 5 bases from V and 0 from J, leaving 6 bases between them. CDR1 is MRHNA, CDR2 SNTAGT, per germline. CDR3 amino acids: CASSSGSTDTQYF. Here the CDR3 DNA reads TGTGCCAGCAGTAGCGGGAGCACAGATACGCAGTATTTT.

This clone was recorded only once. The V and J genes are TRBV18 and TRBJ1-2; unclear D gene. Germline V gives CDR1 KGHSH, CDR2 LQKENI. CDR3 size: 14 residues. V was cut by 6 bases and J by 10 bases, with 21 bases left in between. In DNA form, the CDR3 reads TGTGCCAGCTCGCAGACCCAAACGACAAGGGACTACACCTTC. Its translation is CASSQTQTTRDYTF.

This rearrangement joins TRBV30 to TRBJ1-2; D gene ambiguous. The CDR3 extends over 14 amino acids. In germline, CDR1 is GTSNPN, CDR2 SVGIG (reference sequence). V lost 4 bases to trimming and J lost 1 base, with 13 bases between them. The CDR3 coding sequence is TGTGCCTGGACCCCGGCCCGTGATAACTATGGCTACACCTTC. Translating gives CAWTPARDNYGYTF.

V is TRBV2 and J is TRBJ2-1; 13 bases match TRBD2. V was pared by 7 bases and J by 7 bases, with 10 bases of the junction left unmatched. This CDR3 contains 16 residues. Germline values: CDR1 SNHLY, CDR2 FYNNEI. CDR3 coding DNA: TGTGCCAGCAACCTCGAAGGGACTAGCGGGGTGAATGAGCAGTTCTTC. This encodes CASNLEGTSGVNEQFF.

The chain carries TRBV28 and TRBJ1-5; D is ambiguous. Per germline, CDR1 MDHEN and CDR2 SYDVKM. Trimming took off 5 bases at V and 2 bases at J, with 13 bases between the two ends. This CDR3 spans 15 amino acids. The CDR3 loop reads CASSQPGRRNQPQHF. The CDR3 DNA reads as TGTGCCAGCAGTCAACCCGGACGGCGCAATCAGCCCCAGCATTTT.

This rearrangement joins TRBV12-3 or TRBV12-4 to TRBJ2-7; the D gene is possibly TRBD1 (6 bases). The CDR3 has 12 amino acids. Between the trimmed V and J ends, which lost 5 bases and 3 bases, there was a span of 8 bases. The CDR3 region has the DNA TGTGCCAGCAGTCCACAGGGCTACGAGCAGTACTTC. Encoded protein: CASSPQGYEQYF.

The chain joins TRBV28 to TRBJ1-2, with D hard to call. The CDR3 sequence is 13 residues long. Per germline, CDR1 MDHEN and CDR2 SYDVKM. The V and J ends lost 5 bases and 4 bases respectively, with 11 bases between them. The CDR3 region is CASSATDIYGYTF. CDR3 in DNA: TGTGCCAGCAGTGCGACGGATATCTATGGCTACACCTTC.

The chain joins TRBV9 to TRBJ2-1, with 7 nucleotides matching TRBD2. Germline CDR1 reads SGDLS; CDR2 reads YYNGEE. The CDR3 is 16 amino acids. V was clipped by 4 bases and J by 5 bases; unmatched bases: 12. CDR3 amino acids: CASSSLGLAAHNEQFF. CDR3 coding DNA: TGTGCCAGCAGCTCCCTGGGGCTAGCGGCCCACAATGAGCAGTTCTTC. The full variable domain, rest sourced from reference TRBV9 and TRBJ2-1, is DSGVTQTPKHLITATGQRVTLRCSPRSGDLSVYWYQQSLDQGLQFLIQYYNGEERAKGNILERFSAQQFPDLHSELNLSSLELGDSALYFCASSSLGLAAHNEQFFGPGTRLTVL.

V is TRBV6-6 and J is TRBJ2-7, with 7 nucleotides matching TRBD2. The CDR3 spans 15 residues. V lost 2 bases to trimming and J lost 6 bases; unmatched junction nucleotides: 10. CDR1 is MNHNY, CDR2 SVGAGI, per germline (reference sequence). In DNA form, the CDR3 reads TGTGCCAGCAGTTACCGGGGGATGGGGGAGGGCGAGCAGTACTTC. Amino acid sequence: CASSYRGMGEGEQYF.

The rearrangement links TRBV19 to TRBJ1-2, with TRBD1 identical over 9 bases. J lost 8 bases, V lost 7 bases, and 14 bases had no gene match. CDR1 is LNHDA, CDR2 SQIVND, per germline (reference sequence). The CDR3 length is 15 residues. The CDR3 here is CASIFQTGGSYGYTF. The CDR3 DNA sequence: TGTGCCAGTATCTTTCAGACAGGGGGTTCCTACGGCTACACCTTC.